The following is a T cell receptor (beta chain) sequence with its context. This clonotype was seen ten or more times. What antigen it recognizes has not been identified. Per-base qualities were not stored, and no clone one base away is much larger. TCR beta CDR3 regions were amplified from RNA transcripts. For the first round of RT-PCR on the TCR CDR3, the HTBI primer set was used together with the Qiagen OneStep RT-PCR kit. Libraries were constructed in a second round of multiplex PCR, after which size selection and purification were performed. Sequencing of the libraries was done on an Illumina HiSeq2000 using paired-end 100 bp reads. For the original study's pipeline: SOAPnuke was used to process the raw data, with reads discarded if the reads contained adapters or uncalled bases, had a mean Phred below 15, or lacked an exact constant-primer or identifier match. COPE v1.2.5 was used to merge the high-quality paired reads, and each unique nucleotide sequence was defined as a clonotype. Clonotypes were aligned to IMGT TRBV, TRBD and TRBJ reference segments using MiTCR v1.1. The analysis included only V-J combinations with a frequency above 0.0001, which together covered around 99% of the repertoires. A TCS score was defined as the ratio between F50 (clonal expansion) and ExV (chaos), using BLOSUM62-based TCRdist between CDR3 peptides within each V-J. Welch's t-statistics and random forest reduced around 520 V-J features to 13, which were used in a naive Bayes classifier (R e1071). TCRdb itself trimmed the public reads at Q25 with fastp, ran MiXCR and retained productive beta chains. Merged by CDR3 protein, the rows form single entries marked with the most common genes and DNA. Here the V and J calls rest on TCRdb's processing, not on the authors' analysis. This sample has approximately 400,000 distinct CDR3 sequences in its table, and around 15% of those were observed once. In total, the top ten clones hold over 25% of the sample.

These data come from a study of T cells in Graves' hyperthyroidism and ophthalmopathy (dated by TCRdb to 2018 to 2020). For the wider study: Peripheral blood was sampled at the time of initial diagnosis, prior to any treatment. To identify TCR V-J signatures that set the groups apart, the researchers used a discovery cohort of 95 to 100 patients, made up of roughly 40 with Graves' ophthalmopathy and 57 with stable Graves' hyperthyroidism. Prospective prediction of ophthalmopathy was tested in an independent validation cohort consisting of 18 to 20 hyperthyroidism patients and approximately 16 patients who later progressed to ophthalmopathy. The 100 or so discovery patients were divided at random into training and test sets in a 7:3 ratio. In roughly six Graves' hyperthyroidism patients, the study also compared T-cell repertoires from thyroid tissue with T-cell repertoires from blood. Following sampling, methimazole starting at 30 mg daily was given to hyperthyroidism patients, and high-dose intravenous methylprednisolone was given to ophthalmopathy patients. According to the paper, TCR Vbeta CDR3 sequencing was carried out on some 130 peripheral blood samples, which came from fewer than 50 ophthalmopathy, 75 or so hyperthyroidism and roughly 17 progressor patients. Here is what the overall study found, with its caveats: A model built on a 13 V-J signature distinguished ophthalmopathy from stable hyperthyroidism, reaching about 88% sensitivity and about 81% specificity in cross-validation and 80%/75% in testing. Most expanded thyroid clonotypes (frequency above 0.001) were also detected in blood, a finding suggesting that blood repertoires may reflect thyroid immune responses. Sample size was not statistically predetermined, and investigators were not blinded to group allocation. In validation, the model predicted progression to ophthalmopathy with roughly 70% sensitivity and around 72% specificity, a median of 6.5 months before onset.

As encoded in the germline V gene (reference sequence), CDR1 is LGHDT while CDR2 is YNNKEL. V lost 4 bases and J lost 7 bases, and the count of bases not matched to a germline gene is 4. Counted from cysteine to phenylalanine, this CDR3 has 15 amino acids. The retained sequence is limited to the CDR3, 45 bases, with the frame set at the first base. Ophthalmopathy patients had moderately to severely active disease, Clinical Activity Score of at least 3, NOSPECS grade of at least 4, and duration under 3 months. Patients with uncontrolled infections, other autoimmune diseases, pregnancy or lactation were excluded. Diagnoses relied on clinical symptoms, serum thyroxine and TRAb, thyroid ultrasound and orbital computed tomography. Ficoll-Paque density gradient centrifugation was used to isolate PBMCs from under 11 ml of fresh peripheral blood. Total RNA was extracted using Trizol reagent, and RNA quality was assessed on an Agilent 2100 Bioanalyzer.

Input material: blood. The origin of this receptor is a man aged 50-59 years with Graves' ophthalmopathy. Recombination connected TRBV3-1 to TRBJ2-1; TRBD2 agrees with 13 junctional bases. The nucleotide sequence is given as TGTGCCAGCAGCCTCCGGACTAGCGGGAGTAATGAGCAGTTCTTC. The encoded protein is CASSLRTSGSNEQFF.